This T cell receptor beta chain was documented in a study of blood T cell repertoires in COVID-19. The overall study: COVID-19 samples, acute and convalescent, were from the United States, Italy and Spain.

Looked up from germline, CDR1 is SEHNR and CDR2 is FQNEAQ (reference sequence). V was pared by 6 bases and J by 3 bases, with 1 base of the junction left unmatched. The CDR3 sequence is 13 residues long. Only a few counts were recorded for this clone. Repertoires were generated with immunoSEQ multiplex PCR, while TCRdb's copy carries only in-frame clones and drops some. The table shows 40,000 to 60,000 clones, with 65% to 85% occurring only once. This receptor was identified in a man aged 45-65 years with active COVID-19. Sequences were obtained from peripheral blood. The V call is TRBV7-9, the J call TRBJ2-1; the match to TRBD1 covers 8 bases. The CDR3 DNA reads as TGTGCCAGCAGGGGACAGGACTACAATGAGCAGTTCTTC. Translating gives CASRGQDYNEQFF.